This TCR beta chain was recovered during a study of cytomegalovirus exposure and HLA in healthy donors. Trimming took off 0 bases at V and 1 base at J, with 7 bases between the two ends. Germline V gene data show CDR1 as LGHNA and CDR2 as YNFKEQ. This CDR3 comprises 15 residues. The study ran its PCR with 60 Vbeta and 13 Jbeta primers. Profiling relied on immunoSEQ multiplex PCR, and the TCRdb table lists in-frame clones only, not all of them. The top ten clones hold about 1.2% of a sample with about 120,000 clones, 60% to 85% of them seen once. The sequenced material came from PBMCs. The rearrangement links TRBV4-2 to TRBJ1-5; no definite D call. This sequence was found in a female donor in good health and CMV-seronegative. The CDR3 is CASSQEGSSNQPQHF. In DNA form, the CDR3 reads TGTGCCAGCAGCCAAGAGGGCAGCAGCAATCAGCCCCAGCATTTT.